This T cell receptor beta chain appears in the sequencing data of a study of blood T cells in healthy people across ages. On the study more broadly: Template switching captured about one barcoded beta molecule per two T cells. Study results and caveats: Those diversity estimates obtained from one million T cells were thought to be underestimates.

This clonotype was observed many times. Its antigen is not identified. This CDR3 contains 15 residues. The V gene's germline CDR1 is SGHVS and CDR2 FNYEAQ. The V gene end was trimmed by 5 bases and the J gene end by 4 bases; junction bases not matched to a gene: 7. The sample, roughly 9.1 milliliters of peripheral blood, was drawn from each donor. Total RNA was isolated from each sample in quantities of at least 5 micrograms. A sample-barcoded 5' primer and a J-beta primer mix were used in a second PCR of roughly 7 to 12 cycles. TCRdb called the 5' RACE reads again in MiXCR, with one record for every CDR3 protein. The sample lists hundreds of thousands of distinct CDR3 sequences, 32% occurring once.

The material sequenced was blood. The chain is built from TRBV7-6 and TRBJ1-4; 7 bases align to TRBD1. The sequence derives from an elderly woman in good health. The CDR3 coding sequence is TGTGCCAGCAGCGCTCGGACAGGCGGTAATGAAAAACTGTTTTTT. Residues: CASSARTGGNEKLFF. The variable domain in full, with the rest retrieved from reference TRBV7-6 and TRBJ1-4, is GAGVSQSPRYKVTKRGQDVALRCDPISGHVSLYWYRQALGQGPEFLTYFNYEAQQDKSGLPNDRFSAERPEGSISTLTIQRTEQRDSAMYRCASSARTGGNEKLFFGSGTQLSVL.